This T cell receptor (beta chain) originates from a study of shared clonotypes between healthy human individuals. On the study more broadly: Per donor, three plates held CD4 naive cells, three held CD4 memory, two held CD8 naive and one held CD8 memory. The study's findings and limits: The authors sampled blood alone, and tissue repertoires likely differ.

Regarding this clone: The antigen remains unidentified.

The CDR3 totals 15 residues. Germline CDR1 reads KGHSH; CDR2 reads LQKENI. V lost 2 bases and J lost 9; bases outside the gene matches: 8. The repertoire was sequenced with immunoSEQ multiplex PCR; TCRdb's copy has only in-frame clones and lacks some. The sample yields 2 million to 2.5 million clones, roughly 93% seen once. Source material: naive CD4+ T cells from PBMCs. The subset denotes: CD45RA+ positively selected. The chain recombines TRBV18 with TRBJ2-1; 9 bases line up with TRBD1. The receptor was derived from a man younger than 35 in good health. Some clones in this sample may be carry-over from other donors' samples. The CDR3 DNA reads as TGTGCCAGCTCACCAGGACAGGGGTTTATGACTGAGCAGTTCTTC. Amino acid sequence: CASSPGQGFMTEQFF. Filled out from reference TRBV18 and TRBJ2-1, the complete variable domain reads NAGVMQNPRHLVRRRGQEARLRCSPMKGHSHVYWYRQLPEEGLKFMVYLQKENIIDESGMPKERFSAEFPKEGPSILRIQQVVRGDSAAYFCASSPGQGFMTEQFFGPGTRLTVL.